This T cell receptor beta chain was captured by sequencing in a study of cytomegalovirus exposure and HLA in healthy donors. General study points: For most TCR beta V segments, an earlier analysis put the productive rate at about 87% or about 30% of the time.

With respect to this clone: The antigen remains undetermined.

This CDR3 comprises 16 residues. Germline-derived CDR1 and CDR2 are SGHTA and FQGNSA. Trimming shortened V by 5 bases and J by 0 bases, and 14 bases separated the two germline ends. The PCR contained 60 Vbeta and 13 Jbeta primers. TCRdb's copy holds only in-frame clones and misses some; the assay was immunoSEQ multiplex PCR. The sample shows about 120,000 clones, around 81% of them seen only once. The sequence was collected from a woman aged 40 to 50 in good health and CMV-seronegative. Material: PBMCs. The chain joins TRBV7-2 to TRBJ2-1; D ambiguous. In DNA form, the CDR3 reads TGTGCCAGCAGCGTACAAGTCCCTCTCTCCTACAATGAGCAGTTCTTC. Its translation is CASSVQVPLSYNEQFF.